This is a list of T cell receptor beta chains from one sample in a study of blood T cell repertoires in COVID-19. TCRdb keeps only in-frame clones here, not all; method: immunoSEQ multiplex PCR. The sample yields approximately 85,000 clones, approximately 80% seen once. Sequencing was performed on peripheral blood. The source is a woman in her seventies with active or convalescent COVID-19. Both conserved end residues are part of each CDR3. The D gene is left open where the match is weak. Clone size appears in some rows only: once, few, many, or a class for an expanded clone.

-	TRBV2	TRBD1	TRBJ1-5	CASSLGTVSNQPQHF	TGTGCCAGCAGTTTAGGGACAGTGAGCAATCAGCCCCAGCATTTT
-	TRBV2	-	TRBJ2-5	CASGDRSQETQYF	TGTGCCAGCGGTGACAGAAGCCAAGAGACCCAGTACTTC
-	TRBV5-6	TRBD1	TRBJ1-5	CARATQGVKDQPQHF	TGTGCCAGAGCAACACAGGGGGTGAAGGATCAGCCCCAGCATTTT
-	TRBV6-1	TRBD1	TRBJ1-1	CASSETRGTGWETEAFF	TGTGCCAGCAGTGAGACAAGGGGGACAGGGTGGGAGACTGAAGCTTTCTTT
-	TRBV5-1	-	TRBJ2-3	CASSIGGDYTDTQYF	TGCGCCAGCAGCATAGGCGGGGATTACACAGATACGCAGTATTTT
-	TRBV6-6	TRBD2	TRBJ2-7	CASTSGVHIGGVEQYF	TGTGCCAGCACTAGCGGGGTACATATAGGGGGCGTCGAGCAGTACTTC
-	TRBV5-4	-	TRBJ2-2	CASSPGVLGSGELFF	TGTGCCAGCAGCCCGGGGGTCCTGGGCAGCGGGGAGCTGTTTTTT
-	TRBV7-2	-	TRBJ1-6	CASSSQTGGSSQLHF	TGTGCCAGCAGCTCCCAGACTGGGGGCAGCAGTCAACTCCACTTT
-	TRBV9	TRBD2	TRBJ2-3	CASGAGGRGDTQYF	TGTGCCAGCGGAGCGGGGGGCCGGGGAGATACGCAGTATTTT
-	TRBV18	TRBD1	TRBJ2-7	CASSPTGGDYEQYF	TGTGCCAGCTCACCGACAGGGGGAGATTACGAGCAGTACTTC
-	TRBV7-8	-	TRBJ1-1	CASRESRAMNTEAFF	TGTGCCAGCAGGGAGAGCAGGGCTATGAACACTGAAGCTTTCTTT
-	TRBV5-1	-	TRBJ2-5	CASSSRQPKETQYF	TGCGCCAGCAGCTCGAGACAGCCCAAAGAGACCCAGTACTTC
-	TRBV19	-	TRBJ1-1	CASRTANTEAFF	TGTGCCAGTCGGACAGCGAACACTGAAGCTTTCTTT
once	TRBV6-6	-	TRBJ1-1	CASSYGPNTEAFF	TGTGCCAGCAGTTACGGGCCCAACACTGAAGCTTTCTTT
-	TRBV20-1	TRBD1	TRBJ1-2	CSASEAGGYGYTF	TGCAGTGCTAGTGAGGCAGGGGGCTATGGCTACACCTTC
-	TRBV29-1	-	TRBJ1-1	CSVEKGIMNTEAFF	TGCAGCGTTGAGAAGGGGATCATGAACACTGAAGCTTTCTTT
-	TRBV18	TRBD1	TRBJ1-1	CASSQRQGANEAFF	TGTGCCAGCTCCCAACGACAGGGGGCAAATGAAGCTTTCTTT
-	TRBV12-3/TRBV12-4	-	TRBJ2-1	CASRSPYNEQFF	TGTGCCAGCAGATCCCCTTACAATGAGCAGTTCTTC